This T cell receptor beta chain was identified in a study of blood T cell repertoires in COVID-19. For the study at large: The United States, Italy and Spain supplied acute and convalescent COVID-19 samples. PBMCs, B-cell-depleted T cells, or T cells were the source of the cDNA or gDNA that made up the material.

V lost 2 bases to trimming and J lost 2 bases; unmatched junction nucleotides: 2. This CDR3 is built from 15 residues. The germline CDR1 and CDR2 sequences are MNHEY and SVGAGI. The table came from immunoSEQ multiplex PCR; TCRdb's copy has only in-frame clones and leaves some out. The table includes under 200,000 clones, roughly 80% detected once. The TCR originated in a man in his sixties with acute or convalescent COVID-19. Sequenced material: peripheral blood. The chain couples TRBV6-5 to TRBJ2-3; 9 bases map to TRBD2. The CDR3 DNA sequence: TGTGCCAGCAGTTACCGCGGGGGGGTCACAGATACGCAGTATTTT. Protein: CASSYRGGVTDTQYF.